Listed below are T cell receptor beta chains from one sample, sequenced in a study of relationships among human T cell subsets. One entry per CDR3 protein results from TCRdb running MiXCR on the multiplex PCR reads. Found here are fewer than 5,500 distinct CDR3 sequences, 50% to 70% of them singletons; the top ten hold around three fifths. The sequenced sample consisted of CD8+ T cells sorted from blood. These receptors were taken from a man in his forties in good health. The CDR3 runs from the conserved cysteine through the conserved F or W. The order of the fields is clone size, V gene, J gene, D gene, CDR3 protein, CDR3 DNA. D genes are given only for firm matches. The size field is filled for only some rows; it gives once, few, many or a size class.

clone_size: -
v_call: TRBV11-2
j_call: TRBJ2-1
d_call: TRBD2
cdr3_aa: CATSRAGGDEQFF
cdr3_nt: TGTGCCACCTCGCGGGCGGGAGGGGATGAGCAGTTCTTC

clone_size: once
v_call: TRBV16
j_call: TRBJ1-2
d_call: -
cdr3_aa: CASSYGTVNYGYTF
cdr3_nt: TGTGCCAGCAGCTACGGGACGGTGAACTATGGCTACACCTTC

clone_size: -
v_call: TRBV4-1
j_call: TRBJ1-4
d_call: -
cdr3_aa: CASSQAPSTNEKLFF
cdr3_nt: TGCGCCAGCAGCCAAGCCCCCTCAACTAATGAAAAACTGTTTTTT

clone_size: -
v_call: TRBV25-1
j_call: TRBJ2-5
d_call: TRBD2
cdr3_aa: CASRSPPGLAYGTQYF
cdr3_nt: TGTGCCAGCAGGAGCCCACCGGGACTAGCATATGGGACCCAGTACTTC

clone_size: -
v_call: TRBV27
j_call: TRBJ2-1
d_call: -
cdr3_aa: CASSLSPISDEQFF
cdr3_nt: TGTGCCAGCAGTTTATCTCCCATCAGCGATGAGCAGTTCTTC

clone_size: -
v_call: TRBV19
j_call: TRBJ2-1
d_call: -
cdr3_aa: CASSIASYNEQFF
cdr3_nt: TGTGCCAGTAGTATCGCCAGCTACAATGAGCAGTTCTTC

clone_size: -
v_call: TRBV13
j_call: TRBJ1-1
d_call: TRBD1
cdr3_aa: CATTDRDPEAFF
cdr3_nt: TGTGCCACAACCGACAGGGATCCTGAAGCTTTCTTT

clone_size: once
v_call: TRBV5-5
j_call: TRBJ2-7
d_call: TRBD2
cdr3_aa: CASSYDPGTSLPYEQYF
cdr3_nt: TGTGCCAGCAGCTATGACCCCGGGACTAGCTTACCCTACGAGCAGTACTTC

clone_size: -
v_call: TRBV7-9
j_call: TRBJ1-5
d_call: TRBD1
cdr3_aa: CASSPVQGASNQPQHF
cdr3_nt: TGTGCCAGCAGCCCTGTACAGGGGGCGAGCAATCAGCCCCAGCATTTT

clone_size: -
v_call: TRBV20-1
j_call: TRBJ2-3
d_call: TRBD1
cdr3_aa: CSARSRDRESTDTQYF
cdr3_nt: TGCAGTGCTAGATCCCGGGACAGGGAAAGCACAGATACGCAGTATTTT

clone_size: -
v_call: TRBV12-3/TRBV12-4
j_call: TRBJ2-3
d_call: -
cdr3_aa: CARSLAGALDTQYF
cdr3_nt: TGTGCCCGCAGTTTAGCAGGGGCCCTAGATACGCAGTATTTT

clone_size: -
v_call: TRBV6-1
j_call: TRBJ1-2
d_call: -
cdr3_aa: CASSELSNYGYTF
cdr3_nt: TGTGCCAGCAGTGAACTTAGTAACTATGGCTACACCTTC

clone_size: once
v_call: TRBV14
j_call: TRBJ2-1
d_call: -
cdr3_aa: CASSQAASGNNEQFF
cdr3_nt: TGTGCCAGCAGCCAAGCGGCGAGTGGGAACAATGAGCAGTTCTTC

clone_size: few
v_call: TRBV20-1
j_call: TRBJ2-7
d_call: -
cdr3_aa: CSAREDYGYEQYF
cdr3_nt: TGCAGTGCTAGAGAGGACTACGGATACGAGCAGTACTTC

clone_size: -
v_call: TRBV21-1
j_call: TRBJ2-3
d_call: -
cdr3_aa: CASSKRLHSPTDTQYF
cdr3_nt: TGTGCCAGCAGCAAAAGGTTGCACAGCCCCACAGATACGCAGTATTTT

clone_size: -
v_call: TRBV7-8
j_call: TRBJ2-3
d_call: TRBD2
cdr3_aa: CASSSSGRDLGDTQYF
cdr3_nt: TGTGCCAGCAGCTCTAGCGGGAGGGATTTAGGGGATACGCAGTATTTT

clone_size: -
v_call: TRBV5-4
j_call: TRBJ2-4
d_call: TRBD1
cdr3_aa: CASSFEGTGGVGIQYF
cdr3_nt: TGCGCCAGCAGCTTCGAGGGGACAGGGGGCGTCGGCATTCAGTACTTC

clone_size: few
v_call: TRBV27
j_call: TRBJ2-7
d_call: -
cdr3_aa: CASSLSGGQLIYEQYF
cdr3_nt: TGTGCCAGCAGTTTATCGGGGGGACAGTTGATCTACGAGCAGTACTTC

clone_size: -
v_call: TRBV6-5
j_call: TRBJ1-6
d_call: TRBD1
cdr3_aa: CASKRQGEGSYNSPLHF
cdr3_nt: TGTGCCAGCAAACGACAGGGTGAGGGATCCTATAATTCACCCCTCCACTTT

clone_size: few
v_call: TRBV6-5
j_call: TRBJ2-7
d_call: -
cdr3_aa: CASSLQGTYEQYF
cdr3_nt: TGTGCCAGCAGCCTGCAGGGTACCTACGAGCAGTACTTC

clone_size: few
v_call: TRBV29-1
j_call: TRBJ2-3
d_call: -
cdr3_aa: CSVVVGSTDTQYF
cdr3_nt: TGCAGCGTTGTAGTAGGCTCCACAGATACGCAGTATTTT

clone_size: -
v_call: TRBV6-1
j_call: TRBJ2-1
d_call: -
cdr3_aa: CASSPTRSSYNEQFF
cdr3_nt: TGTGCCAGCAGCCCCACCAGAAGCTCCTACAATGAGCAGTTCTTC

clone_size: -
v_call: TRBV27
j_call: TRBJ2-1
d_call: TRBD1
cdr3_aa: CASSVRSGQVTYNEQFF
cdr3_nt: TGTGCCAGCAGCGTACGGTCGGGACAGGTAACCTACAATGAGCAGTTCTTC

clone_size: -
v_call: TRBV14
j_call: TRBJ2-1
d_call: -
cdr3_aa: CASSQSFLGQNEQFF
cdr3_nt: TGTGCCAGCAGCCAATCCTTCTTAGGACAGAATGAGCAGTTCTTC

clone_size: few
v_call: TRBV4-1
j_call: TRBJ2-1
d_call: -
cdr3_aa: CASSQDWDNDEQFF
cdr3_nt: TGCGCCAGCAGCCAAGATTGGGACAACGATGAGCAGTTCTTC

clone_size: -
v_call: TRBV11-2
j_call: TRBJ2-3
d_call: -
cdr3_aa: CASSTGTTDTQYF
cdr3_nt: TGTGCCAGCAGCACCGGAACCACAGATACGCAGTATTTT

clone_size: -
v_call: TRBV20-1
j_call: TRBJ2-5
d_call: -
cdr3_aa: CSASRVGGETQYF
cdr3_nt: TGCAGTGCTAGCAGGGTCGGAGGGGAGACCCAGTACTTC

clone_size: -
v_call: TRBV18
j_call: TRBJ2-1
d_call: TRBD2
cdr3_aa: CASSPKTGTSKLNEQFF
cdr3_nt: TGTGCCAGCTCACCAAAAACCGGGACTAGCAAACTCAATGAGCAGTTCTTC

clone_size: -
v_call: TRBV5-1
j_call: TRBJ1-2
d_call: -
cdr3_aa: CASSLEGGYGYTF
cdr3_nt: TGCGCCAGCAGCTTGGAGGGCGGCTATGGCTACACCTTC

clone_size: -
v_call: TRBV11-2
j_call: TRBJ2-5
d_call: -
cdr3_aa: CASSPLEWGPQETQYF
cdr3_nt: TGTGCCAGCAGCCCACTTGAATGGGGGCCCCAAGAGACCCAGTACTTC

clone_size: -
v_call: TRBV28
j_call: TRBJ2-1
d_call: -
cdr3_aa: CASSLDYPYNEQFF
cdr3_nt: TGTGCCAGCAGTCTCGACTACCCCTACAATGAGCAGTTCTTC

clone_size: -
v_call: TRBV5-5
j_call: TRBJ2-5
d_call: -
cdr3_aa: CASSLGAGRSETQYF
cdr3_nt: TGTGCCAGCAGCTTAGGGGCAGGGAGGTCAGAGACCCAGTACTTC

clone_size: -
v_call: TRBV11-2
j_call: TRBJ2-7
d_call: -
cdr3_aa: CASRGFPGTSYEQYF
cdr3_nt: TGTGCCAGCAGAGGATTTCCCGGGACTTCCTACGAGCAGTACTTC

clone_size: -
v_call: TRBV11-2
j_call: TRBJ2-5
d_call: -
cdr3_aa: CASSLERGAGETQYF
cdr3_nt: TGTGCCAGCAGCTTAGAACGGGGGGCGGGGGAGACCCAGTACTTC

clone_size: -
v_call: TRBV4-1
j_call: TRBJ2-5
d_call: -
cdr3_aa: CASSQVDQEETQYF
cdr3_nt: TGCGCCAGCAGCCAAGTCGATCAAGAGGAGACCCAGTACTTC

clone_size: -
v_call: TRBV28
j_call: TRBJ1-6
d_call: -
cdr3_aa: CASRDNDNSPLHF
cdr3_nt: TGTGCCAGCAGGGACAATGATAATTCACCCCTCCACTTT

clone_size: -
v_call: TRBV28
j_call: TRBJ1-1
d_call: TRBD1
cdr3_aa: CASRDPGQGVMNTEAFF
cdr3_nt: TGTGCCAGCAGAGACCCGGGACAGGGGGTGATGAACACTGAAGCTTTCTTT

clone_size: -
v_call: TRBV28
j_call: TRBJ2-3
d_call: TRBD2
cdr3_aa: CASRFDWRGASTDTQYF
cdr3_nt: TGTGCCAGCAGATTCGACTGGCGGGGGGCCAGCACAGATACGCAGTATTTT

clone_size: -
v_call: TRBV6-4
j_call: TRBJ2-1
d_call: -
cdr3_aa: CASSTGTNNEQFF
cdr3_nt: TGTGCCAGCAGCACCGGGACAAACAATGAGCAGTTCTTC

clone_size: -
v_call: TRBV12-3/TRBV12-4
j_call: TRBJ2-1
d_call: TRBD2
cdr3_aa: CASSWLAGGGNEQFF
cdr3_nt: TGTGCCAGCAGCTGGCTAGCGGGAGGAGGCAATGAGCAGTTCTTC

clone_size: -
v_call: TRBV5-1
j_call: TRBJ1-2
d_call: TRBD1
cdr3_aa: CASSLNAGGDGYTF
cdr3_nt: TGCGCCAGCAGCTTAAACGCAGGGGGCGATGGCTACACCTTC

clone_size: -
v_call: TRBV29-1
j_call: TRBJ1-2
d_call: TRBD1
cdr3_aa: CSVEDRGDYGYTF
cdr3_nt: TGCAGCGTTGAGGACAGGGGGGACTATGGCTACACCTTC

clone_size: -
v_call: TRBV7-6
j_call: TRBJ2-5
d_call: -
cdr3_aa: CASSLPGQETQYF
cdr3_nt: TGTGCCAGCAGCCTCCCCGGTCAAGAGACCCAGTACTTC

clone_size: few
v_call: TRBV29-1
j_call: TRBJ2-1
d_call: -
cdr3_aa: CSVEPTEDNEQFF
cdr3_nt: TGCAGCGTTGAACCCACAGAAGACAATGAGCAGTTCTTC

clone_size: medium-sized
v_call: TRBV6-1
j_call: TRBJ2-7
d_call: -
cdr3_aa: CAAAGQTYEQYF
cdr3_nt: TGTGCCGCCGCGGGACAGACCTACGAGCAGTACTTC

clone_size: -
v_call: TRBV11-2
j_call: TRBJ2-3
d_call: TRBD1
cdr3_aa: CASSQTGSRTDTQYF
cdr3_nt: TGTGCCAGCAGCCAGACAGGGAGTAGGACAGATACGCAGTATTTT